This T cell receptor (beta chain) was sequenced in a study of blood T cell repertoires in COVID-19. The V gene's germline CDR1 is SGHTA and CDR2 FQGNSA. V was clipped by 2 bases and J by 0 bases, with 8 bases between them. The CDR3 runs 14 residues. Clones were read by immunoSEQ multiplex PCR, and TCRdb kept only the in-frame ones, dropping some. The table records 130,000 or so clones, 75% to 90% of them present only once. The sequencing input was peripheral blood. The chain recombines TRBV7-2 with TRBJ2-7, with D uncertain. This receptor was taken from a man aged 45-60 years with active COVID-19. The CDR3: CASSLLVGSYEQYF. The CDR3, as DNA: TGTGCCAGCAGCTTACTAGTCGGCTCCTACGAGCAGTACTTC.